These T cell receptor beta chains were read from a single sample in a study of blood T cell repertoires in COVID-19. Method: immunoSEQ multiplex PCR; TCRdb's copy keeps in-frame clones and lacks some. The repertoire has under 100,000 clones, around 86% of them found once; the top ten carry 1.1%. The sequenced sample consisted of peripheral blood. Receptors were obtained from a human donor in a cohort sampled during active COVID-19. Each CDR3 is given with its conserved first and last residue. Fields, in order: D gene, V gene, J gene, clone size, CDR3 protein, CDR3 DNA. The D gene is left open where the match is weak. Rows give clone size only sometimes, using once, few, many, or a class for an expanded clone.

D gene: .; V gene: TRBV25-1; J gene: TRBJ2-7; clone size: .; CDR3 protein: CASSEGAPWEQYF; CDR3 DNA: TGTGCCAGCAGTGAAGGGGCCCCTTGGGAGCAGTACTTC
D gene: .; V gene: TRBV19; J gene: TRBJ1-4; clone size: .; CDR3 protein: CASSIDRDEKLFF; CDR3 DNA: TGTGCCAGTAGTATAGATCGGGATGAAAAACTGTTTTTT
D gene: .; V gene: TRBV2; J gene: TRBJ1-4; clone size: .; CDR3 protein: CASSPGQYNEKLFF; CDR3 DNA: TGTGCCAGCAGCCCAGGACAGTATAATGAAAAACTGTTTTTT
D gene: TRBD2; V gene: TRBV15; J gene: TRBJ2-1; clone size: .; CDR3 protein: CATSRGVGGRAMNEQFF; CDR3 DNA: TGTGCCACCAGCAGAGGGGTGGGCGGGAGGGCCATGAATGAGCAGTTCTTC
D gene: TRBD2; V gene: TRBV24-1; J gene: TRBJ2-5; clone size: .; CDR3 protein: CATSALAGAQETQYF; CDR3 DNA: TGTGCCACCAGTGCCCTAGCGGGGGCACAAGAGACCCAGTACTTC
D gene: .; V gene: TRBV3-1/TRBV3-2; J gene: TRBJ1-1; clone size: .; CDR3 protein: CASSLNMNTEAFF; CDR3 DNA: TGTGCCAGCAGCCTTAACATGAACACTGAAGCTTTCTTT
D gene: .; V gene: TRBV4-1; J gene: TRBJ1-1; clone size: .; CDR3 protein: CASSQFPGGSNTEAFF; CDR3 DNA: TGCGCCAGCAGCCAATTCCCCGGGGGATCCAACACTGAAGCTTTCTTT
D gene: TRBD1; V gene: TRBV19; J gene: TRBJ1-2; clone size: .; CDR3 protein: CASSLTTGASYGYTF; CDR3 DNA: TGTGCCAGTAGTTTAACGACAGGGGCGTCCTATGGCTACACCTTC
D gene: .; V gene: TRBV28; J gene: TRBJ1-2; clone size: few; CDR3 protein: CASRGGGYGYTF; CDR3 DNA: TGTGCCAGCAGGGGCGGAGGCTATGGCTACACCTTC
D gene: TRBD2; V gene: TRBV29-1; J gene: TRBJ2-1; clone size: .; CDR3 protein: CSVGALAGGPHEQFF; CDR3 DNA: TGCAGCGTTGGAGCTCTAGCGGGAGGGCCCCATGAGCAGTTCTTC
D gene: .; V gene: TRBV6-6; J gene: TRBJ1-6; clone size: few; CDR3 protein: CASSSNSPLHF; CDR3 DNA: TGTGCCAGCAGCTCGAATTCACCCCTCCACTTT
D gene: TRBD2; V gene: TRBV4-2; J gene: TRBJ2-5; clone size: .; CDR3 protein: CASSQVGGGQETQYF; CDR3 DNA: TGTGCCAGCAGCCAAGTCGGGGGAGGGCAAGAGACCCAGTACTTC
D gene: .; V gene: TRBV29-1; J gene: TRBJ1-1; clone size: .; CDR3 protein: CSVGTGLGLSAFF; CDR3 DNA: TGCAGCGTTGGCACAGGGTTGGGGCTTTCTGCTTTCTTT
D gene: .; V gene: TRBV18; J gene: TRBJ2-5; clone size: .; CDR3 protein: CASSEGSQETQYF; CDR3 DNA: TGTGCCAGCTCCGAAGGGAGCCAAGAGACCCAGTACTTC
D gene: .; V gene: TRBV28; J gene: TRBJ1-4; clone size: .; CDR3 protein: CASRSTAGGEKLFF; CDR3 DNA: TGTGCCAGCAGGTCTACCGCGGGGGGTGAAAAACTGTTTTTT
D gene: TRBD2; V gene: TRBV7-8; J gene: TRBJ2-1; clone size: .; CDR3 protein: CASSYGGLAMYNEQFF; CDR3 DNA: TGTGCCAGCAGCTATGGGGGACTAGCGATGTACAATGAGCAGTTCTTC
D gene: .; V gene: TRBV19; J gene: TRBJ2-2; clone size: .; CDR3 protein: CASSTEGGWNTGELFF; CDR3 DNA: TGTGCCAGTAGTACCGAAGGCGGTTGGAACACCGGGGAGCTGTTTTTT
D gene: TRBD1; V gene: TRBV4-1; J gene: TRBJ2-7; clone size: .; CDR3 protein: CASSPTTGSYEQYF; CDR3 DNA: TGCGCCAGCAGCCCCACGACAGGGAGTTACGAGCAGTACTTC
D gene: TRBD1; V gene: TRBV14; J gene: TRBJ1-2; clone size: .; CDR3 protein: CASSLLPGQGTNYGYTF; CDR3 DNA: TGTGCCAGCAGCCTACTCCCGGGACAGGGAACTAACTATGGCTACACCTTC
D gene: .; V gene: TRBV27; J gene: TRBJ1-2; clone size: .; CDR3 protein: CASSLGQTNYGYTF; CDR3 DNA: TGTGCCAGCAGTTTAGGACAAACAAACTATGGCTACACCTTC
D gene: TRBD2; V gene: TRBV9; J gene: TRBJ2-1; clone size: .; CDR3 protein: CASSVALSGVWNEQFF; CDR3 DNA: TGTGCCAGCAGCGTAGCGTTGAGCGGGGTCTGGAATGAGCAGTTCTTC
D gene: .; V gene: TRBV7-8; J gene: TRBJ1-3; clone size: .; CDR3 protein: CASSSSSTYSGNTIYF; CDR3 DNA: TGTGCCAGCAGCTCTTCGTCCACCTACTCTGGAAACACCATATATTTT
D gene: TRBD1; V gene: TRBV5-1; J gene: TRBJ2-3; clone size: .; CDR3 protein: CATKGQASTDTQYF; CDR3 DNA: TGCGCCACCAAGGGACAGGCCAGCACAGATACGCAGTATTTT
D gene: .; V gene: TRBV7-3; J gene: TRBJ1-1; clone size: few; CDR3 protein: CASSLTGPQSAAFF; CDR3 DNA: TGTGCCAGCAGCTTAACCGGTCCCCAATCTGCTGCTTTCTTT
D gene: .; V gene: TRBV9; J gene: TRBJ1-2; clone size: .; CDR3 protein: CASSAGIHNYGYTF; CDR3 DNA: TGTGCCAGCAGCGCCGGGATCCATAACTATGGCTACACCTTC
D gene: TRBD2; V gene: TRBV7-7; J gene: TRBJ2-5; clone size: .; CDR3 protein: CASSLGFGEGETQYF; CDR3 DNA: TGTGCCAGCAGCTTAGGCTTCGGGGAGGGGGAGACCCAGTACTTC
D gene: .; V gene: TRBV19; J gene: TRBJ1-2; clone size: .; CDR3 protein: CASSIAQSYGYTF; CDR3 DNA: TGTGCCAGTAGTATCGCACAGAGCTATGGCTACACCTTC
D gene: TRBD1; V gene: TRBV5-4; J gene: TRBJ2-7; clone size: .; CDR3 protein: CASSSRTGGVAEQYF; CDR3 DNA: TGTGCCAGCAGCTCGAGGACAGGGGGTGTTGCGGAGCAGTACTTC
D gene: .; V gene: TRBV29-1; J gene: TRBJ2-1; clone size: .; CDR3 protein: CRARGEGENEQFF; CDR3 DNA: TGCAGGGCCCGGGGGGAGGGGGAAAATGAGCAGTTCTTC
D gene: TRBD1; V gene: TRBV5-5; J gene: TRBJ1-3; clone size: .; CDR3 protein: CASSKNRGRDTIYF; CDR3 DNA: TGTGCCAGCAGCAAAAACAGGGGCCGGGACACCATATATTTT
D gene: .; V gene: TRBV27; J gene: TRBJ1-6; clone size: .; CDR3 protein: CASSFQGNSPLHF; CDR3 DNA: TGTGCCAGCAGTTTCCAGGGGAATTCACCCCTCCACTTT
D gene: .; V gene: TRBV28; J gene: TRBJ1-6; clone size: .; CDR3 protein: CASSLSQTGGGDNSPLHF; CDR3 DNA: TGTGCCAGCAGTTTATCCCAGACCGGGGGTGGTGATAATTCACCCCTCCACTTT
D gene: TRBD1; V gene: TRBV19; J gene: TRBJ1-6; clone size: .; CDR3 protein: CASSMDRESTPLHF; CDR3 DNA: TGTGCCAGTAGTATGGACAGGGAGTCGACACCCCTCCACTTT
D gene: TRBD2; V gene: TRBV14; J gene: TRBJ2-5; clone size: .; CDR3 protein: CASSQVRPSGKEETQYF; CDR3 DNA: TGTGCCAGCAGCCAAGTTAGGCCTAGCGGGAAGGAAGAGACCCAGTACTTC
D gene: .; V gene: TRBV28; J gene: TRBJ1-2; clone size: .; CDR3 protein: CASRRDGYTF; CDR3 DNA: TGTGCCAGCAGGAGAGATGGCTACACCTTC
D gene: TRBD2; V gene: TRBV2; J gene: TRBJ2-5; clone size: .; CDR3 protein: CASSEGTSGPETQYF; CDR3 DNA: TGTGCCAGCAGTGAAGGGACTAGCGGCCCGGAGACCCAGTACTTC
D gene: .; V gene: TRBV28; J gene: TRBJ2-5; clone size: .; CDR3 protein: CASSLPGQETQYF; CDR3 DNA: TGTGCCAGCAGCCTCCCGGGTCAAGAGACCCAGTACTTC
D gene: TRBD1; V gene: TRBV19; J gene: TRBJ2-3; clone size: .; CDR3 protein: CASSIGGQVTDTQYF; CDR3 DNA: TGTGCCAGTAGTATTGGGGGACAGGTCACAGATACGCAGTATTTT
D gene: .; V gene: TRBV30; J gene: TRBJ2-7; clone size: few; CDR3 protein: CAWSLPAGTYEQYF; CDR3 DNA: TGTGCCTGGAGCCTCCCCGCGGGAACCTACGAGCAGTACTTC
D gene: TRBD2; V gene: TRBV28; J gene: TRBJ2-5; clone size: few; CDR3 protein: CASRPGTRAGTLRETQYF; CDR3 DNA: TGTGCCAGCAGGCCCGGGACTAGGGCGGGGACTTTGAGGGAGACCCAGTACTTC
D gene: .; V gene: TRBV28; J gene: TRBJ1-1; clone size: .; CDR3 protein: CASILGGWNTEAFF; CDR3 DNA: TGTGCCAGCATCCTCGGGGGGTGGAACACTGAAGCTTTCTTT
D gene: TRBD1; V gene: TRBV9; J gene: TRBJ1-1; clone size: .; CDR3 protein: CASSGPGTGDNPVNTEAFF; CDR3 DNA: TGTGCCAGCAGCGGACCCGGGACAGGGGATAATCCCGTGAACACTGAAGCTTTCTTT
D gene: .; V gene: TRBV5-1; J gene: TRBJ2-1; clone size: .; CDR3 protein: CASSLERLGYNEQFF; CDR3 DNA: TGCGCCAGCAGCTTGGAACGACTGGGCTACAATGAGCAGTTCTTC
D gene: .; V gene: TRBV3-1/TRBV3-2; J gene: TRBJ2-1; clone size: .; CDR3 protein: CASSPAGGTVEIQQFF; CDR3 DNA: TGTGCCAGCAGCCCTGCTGGCGGGACAGTGGAAATCCAGCAGTTCTTC
D gene: TRBD1; V gene: TRBV5-1; J gene: TRBJ2-7; clone size: .; CDR3 protein: CASNWRDRGTYEQYF; CDR3 DNA: TGCGCCAGCAATTGGAGGGACAGGGGTACCTACGAGCAGTACTTC
D gene: TRBD1; V gene: TRBV18; J gene: TRBJ2-3; clone size: .; CDR3 protein: CASSPFTQGQGNTDTQYF; CDR3 DNA: TGTGCCAGCTCACCGTTCACGCAAGGACAGGGTAACACAGATACGCAGTATTTT
D gene: TRBD1; V gene: TRBV24-1; J gene: TRBJ1-2; clone size: few; CDR3 protein: CATSDYTGAGYTF; CDR3 DNA: TGTGCCACCAGTGATTACACAGGGGCTGGCTACACCTTC
D gene: .; V gene: TRBV28; J gene: TRBJ1-5; clone size: .; CDR3 protein: CASSLTAYSNQPQHF; CDR3 DNA: TGTGCCAGCAGTTTAACAGCTTATAGCAATCAGCCCCAGCATTTT
D gene: .; V gene: TRBV28; J gene: TRBJ2-7; clone size: .; CDR3 protein: CASTRGAALPGQYF; CDR3 DNA: TGTGCCAGCACCAGGGGGGCAGCCCTCCCAGGGCAGTACTTC